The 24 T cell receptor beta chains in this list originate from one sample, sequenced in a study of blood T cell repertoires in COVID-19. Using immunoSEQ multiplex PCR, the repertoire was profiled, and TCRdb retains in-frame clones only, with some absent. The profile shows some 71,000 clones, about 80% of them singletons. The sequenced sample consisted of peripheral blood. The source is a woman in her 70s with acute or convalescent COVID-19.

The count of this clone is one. The CDR3 DNA is TGTGCCAGCAGCCCCCGGGCGGGACAGGGTTACGAGCAGTACTTC. It specifies CASSPRAGQGYEQYF. V usage is TRBV9 and J usage is TRBJ2-7; 9 bases are shared with TRBD1. From germline, CDR1 is SGDLS and CDR2 YYNGEE. This CDR3 comprises 15 residues. V was pared by 4 bases and J by 4 bases, with 9 bases of the junction left unmatched.

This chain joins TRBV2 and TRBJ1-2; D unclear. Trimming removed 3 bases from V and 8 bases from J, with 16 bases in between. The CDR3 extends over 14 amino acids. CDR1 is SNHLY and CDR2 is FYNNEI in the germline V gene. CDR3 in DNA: TGTGCCAGCAGTGACGGGGTTGTGGGTAACGGCTACACCTTC. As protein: CASSDGVVGNGYTF. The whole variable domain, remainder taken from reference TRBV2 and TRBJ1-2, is EPEVTQTPSHQVTQMGQEVILRCVPISNHLYFYWYRQILGQKVEFLVSFYNNEISEKSEIFDDQFSVERPDGSNFTLKIRSTKLEDSAMYFCASSDGVVGNGYTFGSGTRLTVV.

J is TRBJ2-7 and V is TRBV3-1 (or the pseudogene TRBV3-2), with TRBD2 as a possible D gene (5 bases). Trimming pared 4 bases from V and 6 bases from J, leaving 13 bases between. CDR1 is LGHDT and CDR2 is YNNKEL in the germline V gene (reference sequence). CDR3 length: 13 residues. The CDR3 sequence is CASSRLPEAEQYF. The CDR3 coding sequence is TGTGCCAGCAGCCGACTTCCGGAGGCCGAGCAGTACTTC.

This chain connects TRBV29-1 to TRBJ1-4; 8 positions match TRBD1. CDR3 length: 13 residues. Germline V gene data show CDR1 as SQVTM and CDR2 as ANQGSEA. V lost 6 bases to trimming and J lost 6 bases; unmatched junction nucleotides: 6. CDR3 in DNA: TGCAGCGTGGGAGACAGGGGTGATGAAAAACTGTTTTTT. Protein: CSVGDRGDEKLFF.

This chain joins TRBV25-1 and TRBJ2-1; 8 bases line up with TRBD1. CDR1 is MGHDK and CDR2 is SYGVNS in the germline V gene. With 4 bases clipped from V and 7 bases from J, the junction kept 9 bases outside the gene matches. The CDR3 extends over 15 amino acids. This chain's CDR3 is CASSAPVGQGNEQFF. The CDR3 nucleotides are TGTGCCAGCAGTGCTCCCGTCGGACAGGGAAATGAGCAGTTCTTC.

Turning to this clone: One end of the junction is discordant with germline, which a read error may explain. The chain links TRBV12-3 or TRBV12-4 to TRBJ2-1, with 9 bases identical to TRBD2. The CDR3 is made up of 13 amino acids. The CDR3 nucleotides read TGTGCCAGCATTTTAGCGGGAGTCAATGAGCAGTTCTTC. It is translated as CASILAGVNEQFF.

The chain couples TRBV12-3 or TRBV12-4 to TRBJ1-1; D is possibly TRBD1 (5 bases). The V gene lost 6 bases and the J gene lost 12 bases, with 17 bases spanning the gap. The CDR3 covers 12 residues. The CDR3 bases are TGTGCCAGCAGCAGCACCTCCAGGGTACCTTTCTTT. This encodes CASSSTSRVPFF.

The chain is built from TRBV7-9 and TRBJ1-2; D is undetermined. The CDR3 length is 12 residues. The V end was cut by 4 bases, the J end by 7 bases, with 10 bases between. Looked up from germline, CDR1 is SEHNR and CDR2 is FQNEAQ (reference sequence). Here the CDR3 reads CASSSVTSGYTF. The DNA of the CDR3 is TGTGCCAGCAGCTCTGTCACATCTGGCTACACCTTC.

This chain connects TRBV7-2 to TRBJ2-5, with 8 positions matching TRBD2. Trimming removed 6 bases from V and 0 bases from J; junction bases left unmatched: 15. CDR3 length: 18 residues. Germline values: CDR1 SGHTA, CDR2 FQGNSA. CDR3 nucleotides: TGTGCCAGCAGTGTCTTTAAAGCGGGAGCGCCGTACCAAGAGACCCAGTACTTC. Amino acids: CASSVFKAGAPYQETQYF.

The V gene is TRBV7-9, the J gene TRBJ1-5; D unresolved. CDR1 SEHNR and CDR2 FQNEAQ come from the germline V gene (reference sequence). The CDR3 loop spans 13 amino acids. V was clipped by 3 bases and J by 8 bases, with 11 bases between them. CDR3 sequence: CASSFMGTEPQHF. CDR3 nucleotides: TGTGCCAGCAGCTTCATGGGCACAGAGCCCCAGCATTTT.

The CDR3 reads CASSPDRLGTDTQYF. CDR3 coding DNA: TGTGCCAGCAGCCCAGACCGACTTGGCACAGATACGCAGTATTTT. V is TRBV5-4 and J is TRBJ2-3; D not resolved. The CDR3 is 15 residues long. The germline V gene has CDR1 SGHNT and CDR2 YYREEE (reference sequence). Trimming stripped 4 bases from V and 1 base from J, with 13 bases between. Based on the CDR3 plus reference TRBV5-4 and TRBJ2-3, the full variable domain is ETGVTQSPTHLIKTRGQQVTLRCSSQSGHNTVSWYQQALGQGPQFIFQYYREEENGRGNFPPRFSGLQFPNYSSELNVNALELDDSALYLCASSPDRLGTDTQYFGPGTRLTVL.

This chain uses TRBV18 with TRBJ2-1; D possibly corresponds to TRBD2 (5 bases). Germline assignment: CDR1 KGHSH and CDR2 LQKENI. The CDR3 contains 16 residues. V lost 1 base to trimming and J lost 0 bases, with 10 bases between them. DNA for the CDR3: TGTGCCAGCTCACCACTAGCGCTCGGCTCCTACAATGAGCAGTTCTTC. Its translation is CASSPLALGSYNEQFF.

The CDR3 sequence is CASSQLQGVRYGYTF. In DNA, the CDR3 is TGTGCCAGCAGCCAACTCCAGGGGGTTAGGTATGGCTACACCTTC. The chain uses TRBV6-5 and TRBJ1-2; 7 nucleotides line up with TRBD1. Trimming cost V 6 bases and J 5 bases; bases outside gene matches: 12. The CDR3 spans 15 residues. Germline V gives CDR1 MNHEY, CDR2 SVGAGI.

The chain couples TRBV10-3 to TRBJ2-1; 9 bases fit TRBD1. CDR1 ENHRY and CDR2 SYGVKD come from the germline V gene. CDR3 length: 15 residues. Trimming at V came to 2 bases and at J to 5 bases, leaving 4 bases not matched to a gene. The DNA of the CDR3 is TGTGCCATCAGTGAGGGACAGGGGTCAGACAATGAGCAGTTCTTC. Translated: CAISEGQGSDNEQFF.

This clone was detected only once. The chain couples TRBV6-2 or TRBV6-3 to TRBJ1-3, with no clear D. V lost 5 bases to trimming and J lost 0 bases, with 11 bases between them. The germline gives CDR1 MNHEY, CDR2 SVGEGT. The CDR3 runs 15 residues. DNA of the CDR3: TGTGCCAGCAGTGGAGGACCCATCTCTGGAAACACCATATATTTT. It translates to CASSGGPISGNTIYF.

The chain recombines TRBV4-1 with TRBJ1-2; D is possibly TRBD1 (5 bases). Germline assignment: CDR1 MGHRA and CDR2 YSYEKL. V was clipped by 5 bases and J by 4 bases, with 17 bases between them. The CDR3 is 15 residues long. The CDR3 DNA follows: TGCGCCAGCAGCTTCAATTGGCAGGGCGGCTATGGCTACACCTTC. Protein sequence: CASSFNWQGGYGYTF.

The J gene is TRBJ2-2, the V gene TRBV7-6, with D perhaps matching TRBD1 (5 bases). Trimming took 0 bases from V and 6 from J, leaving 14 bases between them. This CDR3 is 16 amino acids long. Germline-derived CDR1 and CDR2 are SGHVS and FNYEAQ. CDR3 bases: TGTGCCAGCAGCTTAGCCGTCAGGGCGAGGTCCGGGGAGCTGTTTTTT. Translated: CASSLAVRARSGELFF.

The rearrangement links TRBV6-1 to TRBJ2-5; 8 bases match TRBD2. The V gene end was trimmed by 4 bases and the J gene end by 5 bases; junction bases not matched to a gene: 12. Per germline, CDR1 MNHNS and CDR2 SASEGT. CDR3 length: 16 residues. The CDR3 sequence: CASSASGSVGLETQYF. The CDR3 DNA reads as TGTGCCAGCAGTGCTAGCGGGTCTGTAGGGTTGGAGACCCAGTACTTC.

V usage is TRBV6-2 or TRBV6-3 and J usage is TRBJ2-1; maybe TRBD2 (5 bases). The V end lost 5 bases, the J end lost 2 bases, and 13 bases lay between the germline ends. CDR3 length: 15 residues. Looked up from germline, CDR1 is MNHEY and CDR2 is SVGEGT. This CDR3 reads CASSRAGGAYNEQFF. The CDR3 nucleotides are TGTGCCAGCAGTCGCGCGGGTGGGGCCTACAATGAGCAGTTCTTC.

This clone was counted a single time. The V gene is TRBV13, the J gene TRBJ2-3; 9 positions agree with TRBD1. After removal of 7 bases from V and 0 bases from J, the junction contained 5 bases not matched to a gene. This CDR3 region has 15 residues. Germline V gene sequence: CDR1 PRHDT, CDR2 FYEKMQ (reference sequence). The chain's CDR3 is CASTLGQGSTDTQYF. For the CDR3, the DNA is TGTGCCAGCACCCTAGGACAGGGGAGCACAGATACGCAGTATTTT. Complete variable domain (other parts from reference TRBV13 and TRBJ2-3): AAGVIQSPRHLIKEKRETATLKCYPIPRHDTVYWYQQGPGQDPQFLISFYEKMQSDKGSIPDRFSAQQFSDYHSELNMSSLELGDSALYFCASTLGQGSTDTQYFGPGTRLTVL.

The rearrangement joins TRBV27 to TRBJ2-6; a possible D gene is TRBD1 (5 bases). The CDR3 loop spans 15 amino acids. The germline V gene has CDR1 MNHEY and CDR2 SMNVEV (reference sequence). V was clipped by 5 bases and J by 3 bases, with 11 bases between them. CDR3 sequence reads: CASSPGLYGANVLTF. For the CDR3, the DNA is TGTGCCAGCAGTCCAGGGTTGTATGGGGCCAACGTCCTGACTTTC.

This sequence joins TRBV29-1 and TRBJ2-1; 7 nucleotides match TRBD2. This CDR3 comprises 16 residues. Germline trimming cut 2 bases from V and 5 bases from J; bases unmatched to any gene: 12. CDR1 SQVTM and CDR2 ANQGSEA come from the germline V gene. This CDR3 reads CSVELARGSANNEQFF. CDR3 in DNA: TGCAGCGTTGAATTGGCGCGCGGGAGCGCTAACAATGAGCAGTTCTTC.

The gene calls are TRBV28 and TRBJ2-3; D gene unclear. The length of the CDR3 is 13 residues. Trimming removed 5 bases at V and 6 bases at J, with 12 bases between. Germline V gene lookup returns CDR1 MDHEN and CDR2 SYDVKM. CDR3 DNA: TGTGCCAGCAGTCCGACAAACTTCGATACGCAGTATTTT. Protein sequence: CASSPTNFDTQYF.

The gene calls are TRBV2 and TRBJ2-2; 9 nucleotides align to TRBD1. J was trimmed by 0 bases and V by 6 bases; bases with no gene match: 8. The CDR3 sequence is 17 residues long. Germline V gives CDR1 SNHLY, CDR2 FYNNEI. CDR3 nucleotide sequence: TGTGCCAGCAGGTTGGACAGGGGCGGTACGAACACCGGGGAGCTGTTTTTT. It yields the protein CASRLDRGGTNTGELFF.